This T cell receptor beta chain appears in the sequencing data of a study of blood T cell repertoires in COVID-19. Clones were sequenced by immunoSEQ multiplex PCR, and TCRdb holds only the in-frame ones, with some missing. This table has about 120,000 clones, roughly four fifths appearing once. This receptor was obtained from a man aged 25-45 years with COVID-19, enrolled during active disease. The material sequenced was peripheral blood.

DNA for the CDR3: TGTGCCAGCACCTTCTGGACAGGGGGCTCCTACGAGCAGTACTTC. This gives the protein CASTFWTGGSYEQYF. This rearrangement joins TRBV28 to TRBJ2-7; 10 bases are a match to TRBD1. The CDR3 length is 15 residues. V lost 7 bases and J lost 0; bases outside the gene matches: 6. CDR1 MDHEN and CDR2 SYDVKM come from the germline V gene.